This TCR beta chain emerged from a study of Graves' ophthalmopathy and Graves' hyperthyroidism. This clonotype has a count of ten or more. V shed 3 bases and J 0 bases; nucleotides not matched to a gene: 7. CDR1 and CDR2 from the germline V gene are WNHNN and SYGVQD (reference sequence). This CDR3 comprises 16 residues. Amplification targeted the TCR beta CDR3 regions, with RNA transcripts as the source material. Investigators did first-round RT-PCR with HTBI primers, then second-round multiplex PCR. TCRdb processed the multiplex PCR reads anew with MiXCR; each CDR3 protein has one entry. This table has about 620,000 distinct CDR3 sequences, 20% to 25% appearing once.

V and J are TRBV10-1 and TRBJ1-1; 7 positions agree with TRBD1. This sequence originates from a woman aged 18-29 years with stable Graves' hyperthyroidism. Some clones in this sample may be carry-over from other donors' samples. The sequenced sample consisted of peripheral blood. For the CDR3, the DNA is TGCGCCAGCAGTGAATCCAGGGGGACGATGAACACTGAAGCTTTCTTT. Encoded protein: CASSESRGTMNTEAFF.